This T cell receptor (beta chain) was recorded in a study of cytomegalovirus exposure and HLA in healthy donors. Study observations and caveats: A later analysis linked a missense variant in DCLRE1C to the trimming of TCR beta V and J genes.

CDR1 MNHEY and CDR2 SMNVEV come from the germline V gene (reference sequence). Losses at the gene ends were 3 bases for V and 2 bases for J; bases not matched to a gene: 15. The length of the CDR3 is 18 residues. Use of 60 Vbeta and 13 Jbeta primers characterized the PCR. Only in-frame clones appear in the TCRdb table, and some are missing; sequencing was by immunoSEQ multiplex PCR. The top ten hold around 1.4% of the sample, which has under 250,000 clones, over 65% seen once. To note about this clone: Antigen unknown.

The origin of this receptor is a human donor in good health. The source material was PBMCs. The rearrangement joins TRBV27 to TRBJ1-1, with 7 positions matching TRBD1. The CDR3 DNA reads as TGTGCCAGCAGTTTCCGTCGACAGGGTAAGGGCAGCAACACTGAAGCTTTCTTT. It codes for CASSFRRQGKGSNTEAFF.